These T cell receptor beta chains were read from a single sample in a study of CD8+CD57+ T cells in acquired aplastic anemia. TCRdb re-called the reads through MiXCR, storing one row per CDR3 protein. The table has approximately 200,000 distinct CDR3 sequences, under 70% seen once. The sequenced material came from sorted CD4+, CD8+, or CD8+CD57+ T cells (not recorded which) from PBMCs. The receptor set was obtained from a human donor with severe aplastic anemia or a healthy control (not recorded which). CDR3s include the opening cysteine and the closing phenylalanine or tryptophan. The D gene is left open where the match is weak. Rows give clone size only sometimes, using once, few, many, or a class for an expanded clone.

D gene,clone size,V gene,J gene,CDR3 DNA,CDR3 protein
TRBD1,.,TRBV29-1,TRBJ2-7,TGCAGCGTAGGGGGCGTCTCCTACGAGCAGTACTTC,CSVGGVSYEQYF
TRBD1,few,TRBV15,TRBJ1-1,TGTGCCACCAGCAGGGGGCATACTCCAGCGACAGGGTTGAACACTGAAGCTTTCTTT,CATSRGHTPATGLNTEAFF
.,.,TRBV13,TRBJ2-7,TGTGCCAGCAGCCAAATGAACGAGCAGTACTTC,CASSQMNEQYF
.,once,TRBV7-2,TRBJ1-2,TGTGCCATCAGCCCTGGGGAGTATGGCTACACCTTC,CAISPGEYGYTF
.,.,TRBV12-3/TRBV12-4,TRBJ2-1,TGTGCCAGCAACGTCCCGGGTCAACCCTACAATGAGCAGTTCTTC,CASNVPGQPYNEQFF
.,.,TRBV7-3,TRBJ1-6,TGTGCCAGCAGCCCCAACCCCCGGAGCTCCTATAATTCACCCCTCCATTTT,CASSPNPRSSYNSPLHF
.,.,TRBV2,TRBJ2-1,TGTGCCAGCAGGCGGAGGGGGGGCTCCTACAATGAGCAGTTCTTC,CASRRRGGSYNEQFF
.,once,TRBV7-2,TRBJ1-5,TGTGCCAGCAGCCCCCAGTCAGGTCTCGGTCAGCCCCAGCATTTT,CASSPQSGLGQPQHF
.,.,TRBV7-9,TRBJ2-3,TGTGCCAGCAGCTTAGACGCAGAAACTACGCAGTATTTT,CASSLDAETTQYF
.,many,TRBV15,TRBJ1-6,TGTGCCACCAGCAGGGGGGAAGGTTCACCCCTCCACTTT,CATSRGEGSPLHF
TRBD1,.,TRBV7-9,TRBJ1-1,TGTGCCAGCAGCTTACACAGGGGGGATGAAGCTTTCTTT,CASSLHRGDEAFF
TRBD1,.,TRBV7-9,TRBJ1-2,TGTGCCAGCAGCTTAGGTTCCCCGGGACAGAACTATGGCTACACCTTC,CASSLGSPGQNYGYTF
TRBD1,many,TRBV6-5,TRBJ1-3,TGTGCCAGCAGCCGGGACAGGGCTGGAAACACCATATATTTT,CASSRDRAGNTIYF
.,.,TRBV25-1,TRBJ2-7,TGTGCCAGCAGCTTAGACGGTACAGGGCGATCCTACGAGCAGTACTTC,CASSLDGTGRSYEQYF
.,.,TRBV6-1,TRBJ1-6,TGTGCCAGCAAACCCAGGGGACCTAATTCACCCCTCCACTTT,CASKPRGPNSPLHF
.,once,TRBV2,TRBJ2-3,TGTGCCAGCAGCCGACAGACCTTCACAGATACGCAGTATTTT,CASSRQTFTDTQYF
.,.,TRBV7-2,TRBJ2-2,TGTGCCAGCAGCCCCGGGGGCGGGGAGCTGTTTTTT,CASSPGGGELFF
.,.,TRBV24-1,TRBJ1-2,TGTGCCACCAGTGATCTGTCCGACGGAGCCTATGGCTACACCTTC,CATSDLSDGAYGYTF
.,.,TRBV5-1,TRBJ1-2,TGCGCCAGCAGCCCCGAGCAGGGAGGCTATGGCTACACCTTC,CASSPEQGGYGYTF
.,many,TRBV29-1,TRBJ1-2,TGCAGCGAAAATGGCTACACCTTC,CSENGYTF
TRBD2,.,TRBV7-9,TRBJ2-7,TGTGCCAGCAGCTTCGCGGGGAGGGGCAGTAACGAGCAGTACTTC,CASSFAGRGSNEQYF
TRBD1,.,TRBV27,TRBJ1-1,TGTGCCAGCAGGCCGACAGGGGGCGCAGTAGCTTTCTTT,CASRPTGGAVAFF
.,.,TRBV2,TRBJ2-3,TGTGCCAGCTTACCTCTAGCGCCGAGTGGGTTGCCGCAGTATTTT,CASLPLAPSGLPQYF
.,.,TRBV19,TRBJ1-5,TGTGCCAGTAGTATCGGGGGGAAGGCTCAGCCCCAGCATTTT,CASSIGGKAQPQHF
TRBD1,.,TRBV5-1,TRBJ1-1,TGCGCCAGCAGCCCCGCTCGACAGGGAGGTGAAGCTTTCTTT,CASSPARQGGEAFF
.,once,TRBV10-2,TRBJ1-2,TGCGCCAGCAGTGATGGCCTGACGGGTCCTAGTGGCTACACCTTC,CASSDGLTGPSGYTF
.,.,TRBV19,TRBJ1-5,TGTGCCAGTAGTATAGAAAGGGGCCCTCAGCCCCAGCATTTT,CASSIERGPQPQHF